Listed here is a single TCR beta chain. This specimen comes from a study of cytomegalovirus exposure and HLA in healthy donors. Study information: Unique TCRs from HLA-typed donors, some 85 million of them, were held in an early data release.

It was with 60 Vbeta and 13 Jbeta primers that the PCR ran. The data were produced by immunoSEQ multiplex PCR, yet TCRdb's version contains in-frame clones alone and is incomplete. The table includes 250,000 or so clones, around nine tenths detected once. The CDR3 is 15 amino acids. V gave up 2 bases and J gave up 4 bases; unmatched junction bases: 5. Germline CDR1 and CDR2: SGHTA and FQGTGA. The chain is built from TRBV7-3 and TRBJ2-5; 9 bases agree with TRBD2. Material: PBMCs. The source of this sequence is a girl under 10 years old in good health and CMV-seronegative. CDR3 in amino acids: CASSLAGGAGETQYF. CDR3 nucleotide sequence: TGTGCCAGCAGCTTAGCGGGGGGGGCAGGAGAGACCCAGTACTTC.